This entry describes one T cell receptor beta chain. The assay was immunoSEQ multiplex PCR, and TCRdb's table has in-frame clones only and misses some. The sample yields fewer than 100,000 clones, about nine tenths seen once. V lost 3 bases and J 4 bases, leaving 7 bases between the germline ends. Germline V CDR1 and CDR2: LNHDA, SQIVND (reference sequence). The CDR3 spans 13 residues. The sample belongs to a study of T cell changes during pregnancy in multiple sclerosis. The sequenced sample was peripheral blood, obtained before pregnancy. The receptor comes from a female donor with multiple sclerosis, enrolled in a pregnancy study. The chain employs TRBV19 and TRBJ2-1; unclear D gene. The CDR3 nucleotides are TGTGCCAGTAGTATCTTCCCGTACAATGAGCAGTTCTTC. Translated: CASSIFPYNEQFF.